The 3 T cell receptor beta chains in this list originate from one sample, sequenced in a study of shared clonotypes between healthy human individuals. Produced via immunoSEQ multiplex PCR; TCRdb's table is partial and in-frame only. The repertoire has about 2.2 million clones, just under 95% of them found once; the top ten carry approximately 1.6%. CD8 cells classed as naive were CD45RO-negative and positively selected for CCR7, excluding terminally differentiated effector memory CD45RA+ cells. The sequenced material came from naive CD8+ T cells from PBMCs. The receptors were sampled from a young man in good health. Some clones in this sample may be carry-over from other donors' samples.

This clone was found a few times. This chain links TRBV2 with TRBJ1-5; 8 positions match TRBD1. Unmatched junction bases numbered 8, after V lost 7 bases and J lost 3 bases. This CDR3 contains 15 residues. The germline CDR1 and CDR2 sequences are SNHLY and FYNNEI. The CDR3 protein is CASTRTGQNNQPQHF. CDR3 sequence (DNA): TGTGCCAGCACCCGGACAGGGCAGAACAATCAGCCCCAGCATTTT.

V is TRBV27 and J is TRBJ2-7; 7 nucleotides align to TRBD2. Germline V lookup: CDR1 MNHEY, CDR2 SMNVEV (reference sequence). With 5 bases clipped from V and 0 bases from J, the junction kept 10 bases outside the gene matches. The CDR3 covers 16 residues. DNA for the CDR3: TGTGCCAGCAGTCCAAGAGGGCAGCGGGGCTCCTACGAGCAGTACTTC. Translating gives CASSPRGQRGSYEQYF.

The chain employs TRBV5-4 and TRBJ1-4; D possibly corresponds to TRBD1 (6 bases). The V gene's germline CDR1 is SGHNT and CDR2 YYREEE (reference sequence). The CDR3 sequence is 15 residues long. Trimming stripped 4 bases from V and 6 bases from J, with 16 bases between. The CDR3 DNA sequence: TGTGCCAGCAGCATTCGGACAGCCGGAGATGAAAAACTGTTTTTT. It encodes CASSIRTAGDEKLFF.